This entry is about one T cell receptor beta chain. No antigen is known for it. Active ophthalmopathy (CAS at least 3, NOSPECS at least 4), lasting under 3 months. Germline CDR1 and CDR2: MNHEY and SVGEGT. V lost 8 bases and J lost 3; bases outside the gene matches: 3. The CDR3 has 13 amino acids. For repertoire sequencing, the TCR beta CDR3 regions were amplified from RNA transcripts. Scientists carried out first-round RT-PCR using HTBI primers and then a second-round multiplex PCR. One entry per CDR3 protein, called by TCRdb with MiXCR from the multiplex PCR reads. The sample lists 600,000 to 700,000 distinct CDR3 sequences, about two fifths occurring once. This specimen comes from a study of Graves' ophthalmopathy and Graves' hyperthyroidism. The study, taken as a whole, reports: The authors also found most expanded thyroid clonotypes above 0.001 frequency in blood.

The sequence came from an adult man with Graves' ophthalmopathy. The chain couples TRBV6-2 or TRBV6-3 to TRBJ2-7; 11 positions agree with TRBD2. The sample taken for sequencing was peripheral blood. The DNA for the CDR3 is TGTGCCAGCTATAGCGGGGGGGACTACGAGCAGTACTTC. Translation gives CASYSGGDYEQYF.